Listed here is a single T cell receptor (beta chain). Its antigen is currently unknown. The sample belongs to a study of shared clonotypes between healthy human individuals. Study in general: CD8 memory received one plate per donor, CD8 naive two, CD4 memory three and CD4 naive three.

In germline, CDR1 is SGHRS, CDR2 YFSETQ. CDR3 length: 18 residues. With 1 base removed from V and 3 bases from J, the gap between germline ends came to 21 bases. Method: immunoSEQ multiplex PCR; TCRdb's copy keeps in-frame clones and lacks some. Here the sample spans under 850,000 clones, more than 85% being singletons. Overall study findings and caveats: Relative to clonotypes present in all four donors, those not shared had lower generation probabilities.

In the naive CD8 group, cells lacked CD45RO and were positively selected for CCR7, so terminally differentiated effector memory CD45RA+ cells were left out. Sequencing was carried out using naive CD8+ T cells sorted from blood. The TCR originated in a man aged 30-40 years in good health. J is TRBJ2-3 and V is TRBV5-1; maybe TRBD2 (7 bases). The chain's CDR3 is CASSLSGGPGGFTDTQYF. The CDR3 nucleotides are TGCGCCAGCAGCTTGAGTGGGGGGCCGGGGGGCTTTACAGATACGCAGTATTTT.